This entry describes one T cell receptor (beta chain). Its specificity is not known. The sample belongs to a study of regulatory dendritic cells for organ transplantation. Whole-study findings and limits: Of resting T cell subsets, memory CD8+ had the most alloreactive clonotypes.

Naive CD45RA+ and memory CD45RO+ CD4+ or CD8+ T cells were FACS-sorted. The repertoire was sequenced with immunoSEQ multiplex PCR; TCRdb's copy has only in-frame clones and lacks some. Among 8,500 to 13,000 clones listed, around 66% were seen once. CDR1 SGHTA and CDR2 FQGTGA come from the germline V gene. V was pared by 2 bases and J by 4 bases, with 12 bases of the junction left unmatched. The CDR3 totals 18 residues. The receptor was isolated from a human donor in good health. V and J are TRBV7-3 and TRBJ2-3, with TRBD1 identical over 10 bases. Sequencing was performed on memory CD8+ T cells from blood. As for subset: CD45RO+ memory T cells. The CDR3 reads CASSLGPWGQGLSDTQYF. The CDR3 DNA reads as TGTGCCAGCAGCTTAGGACCCTGGGGACAGGGGTTGTCAGATACGCAGTATTTT.